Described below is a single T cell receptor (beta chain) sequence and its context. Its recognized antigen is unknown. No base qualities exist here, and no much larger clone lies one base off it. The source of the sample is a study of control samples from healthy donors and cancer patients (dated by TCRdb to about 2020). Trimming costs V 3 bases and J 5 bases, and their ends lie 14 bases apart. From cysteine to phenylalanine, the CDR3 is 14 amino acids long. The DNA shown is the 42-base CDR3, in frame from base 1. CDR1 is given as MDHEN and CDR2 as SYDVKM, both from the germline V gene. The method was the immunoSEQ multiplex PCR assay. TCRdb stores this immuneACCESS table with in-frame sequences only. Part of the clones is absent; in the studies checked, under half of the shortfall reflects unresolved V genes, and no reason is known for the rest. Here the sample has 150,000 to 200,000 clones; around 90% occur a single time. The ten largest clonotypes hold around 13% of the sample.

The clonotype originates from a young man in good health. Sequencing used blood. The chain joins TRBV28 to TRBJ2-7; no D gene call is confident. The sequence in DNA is TGTGCCAGCAGTTTGTCAGAAAGGAGAAACGAGCAGTACTTC. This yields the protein CASSLSERRNEQYF.